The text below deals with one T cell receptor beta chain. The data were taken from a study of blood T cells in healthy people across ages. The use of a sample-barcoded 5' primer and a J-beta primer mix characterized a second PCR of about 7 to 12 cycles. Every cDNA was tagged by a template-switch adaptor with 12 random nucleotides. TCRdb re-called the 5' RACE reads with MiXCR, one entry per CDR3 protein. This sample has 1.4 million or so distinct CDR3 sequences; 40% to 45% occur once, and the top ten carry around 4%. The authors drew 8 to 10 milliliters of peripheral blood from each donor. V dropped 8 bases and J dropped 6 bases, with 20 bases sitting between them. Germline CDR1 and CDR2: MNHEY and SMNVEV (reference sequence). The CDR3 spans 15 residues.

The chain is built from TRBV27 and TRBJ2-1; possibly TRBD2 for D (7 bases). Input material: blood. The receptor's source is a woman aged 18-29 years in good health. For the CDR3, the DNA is TGTGCCAGCGTACCGGGGGCTAGCGGTTCCAATGAGCAGTTCTTC. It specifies CASVPGASGSNEQFF.